This is a list of T cell receptor beta chains from one sample in a study of early T cells in non-severe SARS-CoV-2 infection. TCRdb reanalysed the 5' RACE reads using MiXCR and keeps one entry per CDR3 protein. The top ten hold approximately 25% of the sample, which has under 30,000 distinct CDR3 sequences, about 6% seen once. Sequencing was done on a sample of whole blood. All receptors derive from an adult who was a healthcare worker with PCR-confirmed SARS-CoV-2 infection or an uninfected control (not recorded which). Each CDR3 is given with its conserved first and last residue. D genes are given only for firm matches. Rows may omit the clone size; those that give it use once, few, many or a size class.

d_gene: -; abundance: many; j_gene: TRBJ1-1; v_gene: TRBV20-1; CDR3nt: TGCAGTGCTAGTACCACGGGGAACACTGAAGCTTTCTTT; CDR3aa: CSASTTGNTEAFF
d_gene: TRBD1; abundance: many; j_gene: TRBJ1-1; v_gene: TRBV12-3/TRBV12-4; CDR3nt: TGTGCCAGCAGGCCGGGACAGTACACTGAAGCTTTCTTT; CDR3aa: CASRPGQYTEAFF
d_gene: TRBD2; abundance: few; j_gene: TRBJ2-7; v_gene: TRBV7-6; CDR3nt: TGTGCCAGCAGCTTAGAGGCGCGGGAGAGAACCTACGAGCAGTACTTC; CDR3aa: CASSLEARERTYEQYF
d_gene: TRBD1; abundance: many; j_gene: TRBJ2-5; v_gene: TRBV11-3; CDR3nt: TGTGCCAGCAGCTTTGGGACAGGGGGCGTAGAGACCCAGTACTTC; CDR3aa: CASSFGTGGVETQYF
d_gene: -; abundance: -; j_gene: TRBJ1-2; v_gene: TRBV5-4; CDR3nt: TGTGCCAGCAGCTTGGGCAGCGGTACTAACTATGGCTACACCTTC; CDR3aa: CASSLGSGTNYGYTF
d_gene: -; abundance: many; j_gene: TRBJ2-5; v_gene: TRBV18; CDR3nt: TGTGCCAGCTCACCAGACGGGTACCAAGAGACCCAGTACTTC; CDR3aa: CASSPDGYQETQYF
d_gene: -; abundance: many; j_gene: TRBJ1-2; v_gene: TRBV10-3; CDR3nt: TGTGCCATCAGTGAGTCCACGGTTGGCTACACCTTC; CDR3aa: CAISESTVGYTF
d_gene: TRBD2; abundance: many; j_gene: TRBJ2-5; v_gene: TRBV20-1; CDR3nt: TGCAGTGCTAGGGTAGCGGGGGGCCCCGGAGAGACCCAGTACTTC; CDR3aa: CSARVAGGPGETQYF
d_gene: -; abundance: many; j_gene: TRBJ1-2; v_gene: TRBV12-3/TRBV12-4; CDR3nt: TGTGCCAGCAGTCCGAGTAGCTATGGCTACACCTTC; CDR3aa: CASSPSSYGYTF
d_gene: -; abundance: many; j_gene: TRBJ2-7; v_gene: TRBV3-1; CDR3nt: TGTGCCAGCAGCTCCTGGGCAGGCGAGCAGTACTTC; CDR3aa: CASSSWAGEQYF
d_gene: -; abundance: many; j_gene: TRBJ2-7; v_gene: TRBV3-2; CDR3nt: TGTGCCAGCAGCTACGGGGAGGGCAGGGAAGACTCCTACGAGCAGTACTTC; CDR3aa: CASSYGEGREDSYEQYF
d_gene: -; abundance: many; j_gene: TRBJ2-5; v_gene: TRBV19; CDR3nt: TGTGCCAGTAGTCCCCGGGCTAGCGTACAAGAGACCCAGTACTTC; CDR3aa: CASSPRASVQETQYF
d_gene: -; abundance: many; j_gene: TRBJ2-7; v_gene: TRBV4-1; CDR3nt: TGCGCCAGCAGCCAAGATCCGTCCGTCCTGCCCTACGAGCAGTACTTC; CDR3aa: CASSQDPSVLPYEQYF
d_gene: -; abundance: many; j_gene: TRBJ2-7; v_gene: TRBV20-1; CDR3nt: TGCAGTGCTAAACTTAGACTAGTAGGCGAGCAGTACTTC; CDR3aa: CSAKLRLVGEQYF
d_gene: TRBD2; abundance: many; j_gene: TRBJ2-1; v_gene: TRBV4-2; CDR3nt: TGTGCCAGCAGTCCAAGGTCTAGCGGGGGCCACAATGAGCAGTTCTTC; CDR3aa: CASSPRSSGGHNEQFF
d_gene: TRBD2; abundance: medium-sized; j_gene: TRBJ2-1; v_gene: TRBV5-1; CDR3nt: TGCGCCAGCAGCTTCCTAGCGGGAGCCTACAATGAGCAGTTCTTC; CDR3aa: CASSFLAGAYNEQFF
d_gene: -; abundance: -; j_gene: TRBJ1-2; v_gene: TRBV6-1; CDR3nt: TGTGCCAGCAGTGCAACAGGGTTGTGGAATGGCTACACCTTC; CDR3aa: CASSATGLWNGYTF
d_gene: -; abundance: many; j_gene: TRBJ1-2; v_gene: TRBV5-1; CDR3nt: TGCGCCAGCAGCTTAGGGACTAACTATGGCTACACCTTC; CDR3aa: CASSLGTNYGYTF
d_gene: -; abundance: -; j_gene: TRBJ2-2; v_gene: TRBV6-4; CDR3nt: TGTGCCAGCAGTCCAGAGAACTCGGCCACCGGGGAGCTGTTTTTT; CDR3aa: CASSPENSATGELFF
d_gene: -; abundance: many; j_gene: TRBJ2-1; v_gene: TRBV5-1; CDR3nt: TGCGCCAGCAGCGGGGCCGGCGATGAGCAGTTCTTC; CDR3aa: CASSGAGDEQFF
d_gene: TRBD2; abundance: -; j_gene: TRBJ2-3; v_gene: TRBV9; CDR3nt: TGTGCCAGCACCTCCCGCGGGGACTACACAGATACGCAGTATTTT; CDR3aa: CASTSRGDYTDTQYF
d_gene: -; abundance: many; j_gene: TRBJ2-1; v_gene: TRBV28; CDR3nt: TGTGCCAGCAGTCCGACTAATTTTCCCACCCAGTTCTTC; CDR3aa: CASSPTNFPTQFF
d_gene: TRBD2; abundance: many; j_gene: TRBJ2-1; v_gene: TRBV19; CDR3nt: TGTGCCAGTAAACTAGCGGGAGGAGTCGATGAGCAGTTCTTC; CDR3aa: CASKLAGGVDEQFF
d_gene: -; abundance: few; j_gene: TRBJ1-5; v_gene: TRBV6-2/TRBV6-3; CDR3nt: TGTGCCAGCAGTTACCGCGGGGCGAGTCAGCCCCAGCATTTT; CDR3aa: CASSYRGASQPQHF